The 26 T cell receptor beta chains listed next were all sequenced from one sample in a study of T-cell memory formation after mild COVID-19 listed by TCRdb under 2021. Library method: 5' RACE. The data were produced on an Illumina NovaSeq 6000. Using fastp trimming at Q25 and MiXCR clonotype assembly, TCRdb reanalyzed the public sequencing data and kept in-frame beta chains. Entries that share a CDR3 protein sequence are merged under the most common genes and DNA. The sample records about 400,000 distinct CDR3 sequences, about 25% of which are singletons. 13% of the sample belongs to the ten largest clones. The sequenced sample was PBMCs or a T cell subset sorted from them (not recorded which). The receptors were gathered from an adult woman who had mild COVID-19 (a few samples of this study predate the infection). The sample titles of this study are shuffled in the database, so cell type and time point are left out; the donor was told from shared clones.

This clonotype was picked up many times. The chain recombines TRBV20-1 with TRBJ2-7; D is tentatively TRBD1 or TRBD2 (5 bases each). CDR1 and CDR2 (germline): DFQATT, SNEGSKA (reference sequence). V lost 1 base and J 5 bases, leaving 21 bases between the germline ends. This CDR3 comprises 16 residues. The DNA of the CDR3 is TGCAGTGCTAGAGTCCCGTCGAGGGAAGGGGCGGACGAGCAGTACTTC. Encoded protein: CSARVPSREGADEQYF.

CDR3 nucleotide sequence: TGCAGTGCCACGGACAGGGGGTTGGAGTACTTC. It codes for CSATDRGLEYF. The chain has TRBV20-1 and TRBJ2-7; 10 bases map to TRBD1. In germline, CDR1 is DFQATT, CDR2 SNEGSKA (reference sequence). This CDR3 spans 11 amino acids. V trimming: 6 bases; J trimming: 11 bases; junction bases outside the gene matches: 7.

CDR3: CASSVFPGPSYEQYF. DNA of the CDR3: TGTGCCAGCAGCGTATTTCCGGGCCCATCCTACGAGCAGTACTTC. V usage is TRBV9 and J usage is TRBJ2-7; D not resolved. Germline lookup yields CDR1 SGDLS and CDR2 YYNGEE. The CDR3 has 15 residues. V gave up 1 base and J gave up 1 base, with 12 bases separating them.

A few counts support this clonotype. The V and J genes are TRBV6-5 and TRBJ2-5, with a possible D match to TRBD1 (5 bases). Trimming took 2 bases from V and 4 from J, leaving 8 bases between them. CDR1 and CDR2 from the germline V gene are MNHEY and SVGAGI. CDR3 length: 13 amino acids. The CDR3 here is CASSYVQGETQYF. The CDR3 DNA reads TGTGCCAGCAGTTACGTCCAGGGAGAGACCCAGTACTTC.

This rearrangement joins TRBV20-1 to TRBJ1-6; possibly TRBD1 for D (6 bases). The CDR3 totals 13 residues. The V gene's germline CDR1 is DFQATT and CDR2 SNEGSKA (reference sequence). Deletions cut 6 bases from V and 6 bases from J, with 12 bases between. CDR3 nucleotides: TGCAGTGCAAAACAGGGAGGTAATTCACCCCTCCACTTT. Protein sequence: CSAKQGGNSPLHF.

The J gene is TRBJ2-1, the V gene TRBV24-1; D gene uncertain. Germline CDR1 is KGHDR and CDR2 is SFDVKD. The V gene lost 3 bases and the J gene lost 6 bases, with 5 bases spanning the gap. This CDR3 is 12 amino acids long. This CDR3 reads CATSDGLNEQFF. CDR3 nucleotide sequence: TGTGCCACCAGTGATGGCCTCAATGAGCAGTTCTTC.

This clonotype turned up a few times. The rearrangement uses TRBV29-1 and TRBJ2-1; D remains ambiguous. The V and J ends lost 6 bases and 1 base respectively, with 19 bases between them. Looked up from germline, CDR1 is SQVTM and CDR2 is ANQGSEA. This CDR3 is built from 16 residues. DNA of the CDR3: TGCAGCGTACTCTCCACGACCAGACGGTCCTACAATGAGCAGTTCTTC. It encodes CSVLSTTRRSYNEQFF.

V is TRBV12-3 or TRBV12-4 and J is TRBJ2-1, with 8 bases matching TRBD1. With 6 bases clipped from V and 5 bases from J, the junction kept 3 bases outside the gene matches. The CDR3 has 13 amino acids. In nucleotides, the CDR3 is TGTGCCAGCAGCCAGGACAGGGACAATGAGCAGTTCTTC. Amino acids: CASSQDRDNEQFF.

The chain links TRBV3-1 to TRBJ2-2; D remains unclear. CDR1 and CDR2 (germline): LGHDT, YNNKEL (reference sequence). The CDR3 contains 14 residues. V dropped 3 bases and J dropped 7 bases, with 12 bases sitting between them. The CDR3 sequence: CASSHRSAIGELFF. CDR3 bases: TGTGCCAGCAGCCACCGATCGGCTATCGGGGAGCTGTTTTTT.

This clonotype occurred a few times. The chain has TRBV30 and TRBJ1-4; D is ambiguous. The V end was cut by 4 bases, the J end by 3 bases, with 12 bases between. Germline V gene data show CDR1 as GTSNPN and CDR2 as SVGIG (reference sequence). The CDR3 spans 14 residues. The DNA for the CDR3 is TGTGCCTGGACCCTGGGGAGGGCTAATGAAAAACTGTTTTTT. This sequence encodes CAWTLGRANEKLFF.

The V call is TRBV29-1, the J call TRBJ1-5; D not certain. The CDR3 is made up of 12 amino acids. V lost 4 bases, J lost 5 bases, and 9 bases lay in between. The V gene's germline CDR1 is SQVTM and CDR2 ANQGSEA. CDR3 bases: TGCAGCGTTGGGCAGAGCGATCAGCCCCAGCATTTT. Protein product: CSVGQSDQPQHF.

The chain carries TRBV9 and TRBJ2-4; 7 positions agree with TRBD2. Losses at the gene ends were 7 bases for V and 1 base for J; bases not matched to a gene: 2. From germline, CDR1 is SGDLS and CDR2 YYNGEE. The CDR3 extends over 13 amino acids. In DNA, the CDR3 is TGTGCCAGCGCCGGGGGGGCCAAAAACATTCAGTACTTC. Its protein product is CASAGGAKNIQYF.

The V call is TRBV7-6, the J call TRBJ2-7; unclear D gene. From germline, CDR1 is SGHVS and CDR2 FNYEAQ. The CDR3 length is 13 residues. V was trimmed by 3 bases and J by 6 bases, leaving 12 bases between them. CDR3 region: CASSFAILGEQYF. Written as DNA, the CDR3 is TGTGCCAGCAGCTTTGCCATATTAGGCGAGCAGTACTTC.

This clonotype was picked up a small number of times. The chain couples TRBV6-5 to TRBJ1-1, with D possibly being TRBD1 (5 bases). CDR3 length equals 15 residues. Germline lookup yields CDR1 MNHEY and CDR2 SVGAGI. V dropped 0 bases and J dropped 4 bases, with 12 bases sitting between them. Written as DNA, the CDR3 is TGTGCCAGCAGTTACTCGCGCGGGCAGGGCACTGAAGCTTTCTTT. It specifies CASSYSRGQGTEAFF.

This clonotype was seen a handful of times. J is TRBJ1-2 and V is TRBV7-8, with D hard to call. Trimming took off 3 bases at V and 4 bases at J, with 21 bases between the two ends. Germline CDR1 is SGHVS and CDR2 is FQNEAQ. The CDR3 has 17 amino acids. For the CDR3, the DNA is TGTGCCAGCAGCTTGTTTGACGTGGGCCAATCATTCTATGGCTACACCTTC. Its protein is CASSLFDVGQSFYGYTF.

In its sample, this clonotype was seen a few times. The genes are TRBV29-1 and TRBJ1-2, with D unclear. V lost 1 base to trimming and J lost 7 bases, with 1 base between them. The CDR3 runs to 9 residues. Germline CDR1 SQVTM, CDR2 ANQGSEA. CDR3 DNA sequence: TGCAGCGTTGAAGGTGGCTACACCTTC. It is translated as CSVEGGYTF.

The V call is TRBV28, the J call TRBJ2-1; 8 positions agree with TRBD2. Germline values: CDR1 MDHEN, CDR2 SYDVKM. The CDR3 is made up of 18 amino acids. V was pared by 3 bases and J by 5 bases, with 15 bases of the junction left unmatched. DNA for the CDR3: TGTGCCAGCAGTTTCTGGGGGGGACTAGGGAGTCTTGACAATGAGCAGTTCTTC. It specifies CASSFWGGLGSLDNEQFF.

Comments on this clonotype: A much larger clonotype is one base distant, so this may be a read error. V and J are TRBV4-1 and TRBJ2-1; D unclear. This CDR3 is built from 17 residues. Trimming stripped 0 bases from V and 6 bases from J, with 18 bases between. Germline CDR1 is MGHRA and CDR2 is YSYEKL. The CDR3 nucleotides read TGCGCCAGCAGCCAAGATGGTACGGGTAGGCGCGGCAATGAGCAGTTCTTC. Translating gives CASSQDGTGRRGNEQFF.

In nucleotides, the CDR3 is TGCAGCGTTGTTCTGGGGACACGGGGCCGCTCTGGAAACACCATATATTTT. Encoded protein: CSVVLGTRGRSGNTIYF. V is TRBV29-1 and J is TRBJ1-3; the D gene is possibly TRBD1 (6 bases). Germline loops: CDR1 SQVTM, CDR2 ANQGSEA. The CDR3 is 17 amino acids. The V and J ends lost 4 bases and 0 bases respectively, with 19 bases between them.

This clonotype was counted between two and nine times. The chain employs TRBV19 and TRBJ1-2, with TRBD1 identical over 8 bases. Germline CDR1 LNHDA, CDR2 SQIVND (reference sequence). The CDR3 has 13 residues. With V trimmed by 10 bases and J by 3 bases, 7 bases remained unmatched. The DNA of the CDR3 is TGTGCCACGAGGGACAGGCGCTACTATGGCTACACCTTC. It translates to CATRDRRYYGYTF.

This clonotype appeared a few times. The chain links TRBV20-1 to TRBJ2-3; D call uncertain. Germline V gene data show CDR1 as DFQATT and CDR2 as SNEGSKA (reference sequence). The CDR3 has 11 residues. V lost 5 bases to trimming and J lost 1 base, with 4 bases between them. The CDR3 sequence: CSASRTDTQYF. CDR3 bases: TGCAGTGCTTCCCGCACAGATACGCAGTATTTT.

V usage is TRBV5-1 and J usage is TRBJ2-5; TRBD1 might be the D (5 bases). Trimming removed 0 bases at V and 1 base at J, with 10 bases between. In germline, CDR1 is SGHRS, CDR2 YFSETQ. The CDR3 length is 15 residues. CDR3 loop: CASSLDTGFQETQYF. The CDR3 region has the DNA TGCGCCAGCAGCTTGGATACAGGTTTCCAAGAGACCCAGTACTTC.

This clonotype came up a few times. The CDR3 reads CSVVTRDRHGTEAFF. Written as DNA, the CDR3 is TGCAGCGTTGTGACACGGGACAGGCATGGGACTGAAGCTTTCTTT. This chain uses TRBV29-1 with TRBJ1-1, with 8 bases lining up with TRBD1. There are 15 residues in the CDR3. The ends lost 4 bases at V and 5 bases at J; junction bases unmatched: 12. Germline CDR1 is SQVTM and CDR2 is ANQGSEA.

The rearrangement links TRBV4-1 to TRBJ1-5, with D hard to call. This CDR3 contains 15 residues. Per germline, CDR1 MGHRA and CDR2 YSYEKL. Trimming pared 1 base from V and 0 bases from J, leaving 7 bases between. The CDR3 nucleotides read TGCGCCAGCAGCCAAGGAGCAGATAGCAATCAGCCCCAGCATTTT. This gives the protein CASSQGADSNQPQHF.

There are a few counts of this clonotype. The CDR3 region has the DNA TGCGCCAGCAAGACTAGCGGGGGATACTACGAGCAGTACTTC. This sequence encodes CASKTSGGYYEQYF. The chain couples TRBV5-1 to TRBJ2-7; 12 bases line up with TRBD2. The V segment lost 6 bases and the J segment 3 bases; nucleotides outside the gene matches: 4. Germline V CDR1 and CDR2: SGHRS, YFSETQ. The length of the CDR3 is 14 residues.

This chain uses TRBV6-4 with TRBJ2-3; D may be TRBD2 (6 bases). Germline V gene data show CDR1 as MRHNA and CDR2 as SNTAGT. The CDR3 runs to 15 residues. V lost 4 bases, J lost 2 bases, and 13 bases lay in between. The CDR3 loop reads CASSVSLASTDTQYF. The CDR3 nucleotides are TGTGCCAGCAGTGTCTCACTAGCCTCCACAGATACGCAGTATTTT.